Listed here is a single TCR beta chain. At the DNA level, this CDR3 is encoded by other sequences in the same sample as well. These data are taken from a study of shared clonotypes between healthy human individuals. The data were produced by immunoSEQ multiplex PCR, yet TCRdb's version contains in-frame clones alone and is incomplete. This sample has fewer than 1.8 million clones; roughly 98.5% occur once, and the top ten carry under 0.45%. Between the trimmed V and J ends, which lost 2 bases and 4 bases, there was a span of 6 bases. This CDR3 is built from 13 residues. In germline, CDR1 is MNHNS, CDR2 SASEGT.

J is TRBJ2-1 and V is TRBV6-1, with D unclear. This sequence was found in a man aged 30-40 years in good health. Input material: naive CD4+ T cells sorted from blood. The subset is: CD45RA+ positively selected. The CDR3 region is CASSEPPYNEQFF. CDR3 nucleotides: TGTGCCAGCAGTGAACCACCATACAATGAGCAGTTCTTC.